The source of this T cell receptor beta chain is a study of vaccination and CD4 T cells after COVID-19. Sequencing of cultured CD4+ T cell DNA used the Oncomine TCR Beta short-read assay. After culture, CD4+ T cells served as the source for genomic DNA extraction. TCRdb reanalysed the PCR reads using MiXCR and keeps one entry per CDR3 protein. The table lists 10,000 to 15,000 distinct CDR3 sequences, roughly half of them singletons. By sample fraction, this clonotype is large. Its antigen is undetermined. Documented treatment: approximately nine-day PBMC culture with coronavirus spike peptide pools or control peptides (ViraFEST assay). ViraFEST relied on peptide pools to expand antigen-specific T cells; the TCRs were sequenced afterward. Sequencing used CD4+ T cells from blood, cultured in vitro. This sequence was found in a human donor who had recovered from COVID-19.

In DNA form, the CDR3 reads TGTGCCAGCAGCTTGCAGGGTGGAATCGGGGAGCAGTACTTC. It encodes CASSLQGGIGEQYF. V is TRBV7-9 and J is TRBJ2-7, with D perhaps matching TRBD1 (5 bases). The germline gives CDR1 SEHNR, CDR2 FQNEAQ (reference sequence). Trimming removed 3 bases from V and 7 bases from J, with 16 bases in between. The length of the CDR3 is 14 residues.